Following are 5 T cell receptor beta chains from one sample sequenced in a study of T cells in Graves' hyperthyroidism and ophthalmopathy. RNA transcripts provided the source from which TCR beta CDR3 regions were amplified. A first-round RT-PCR of the TCR CDR3 used the HTBI primer set. In TCRdb, the multiplex PCR reads were re-called with MiXCR into one record per CDR3 protein. The sample has more than 550,000 distinct CDR3 sequences, roughly 17% seen once. Sequencing was done on a sample of blood. The receptors were gathered from a man aged 50-60 years with Graves' hyperthyroidism.

This clonotype was counted many times. V usage is TRBV28 and J usage is TRBJ1-2; 9 bases map to TRBD1. V lost 2 bases to trimming and J lost 7 bases; unmatched junction nucleotides: 5. From germline, CDR1 is MDHEN and CDR2 SYDVKM. The CDR3 has 14 amino acids. CDR3 region: CASSLASTGGGYTF. In nucleotides, the CDR3 is TGTGCCAGCAGTTTAGCCTCGACAGGGGGTGGCTACACCTTC.

This clonotype was observed many times. The chain combines TRBV9 with TRBJ2-2; 7 nucleotides match TRBD1. V shed 0 bases, J shed 5 bases, and the junction held 4 bases outside the gene matches. This CDR3 spans 15 amino acids. Germline loops: CDR1 SGDLS, CDR2 YYNGEE. The CDR3, as DNA: TGTGCCAGCAGCGTAGGACAGGGATGGACCGGGGAGCTGTTTTTT. Encoded protein: CASSVGQGWTGELFF. Complete variable domain (other parts from reference TRBV9 and TRBJ2-2): DSGVTQTPKHLITATGQRVTLRCSPRSGDLSVYWYQQSLDQGLQFLIQYYNGEERAKGNILERFSAQQFPDLHSELNLSSLELGDSALYFCASSVGQGWTGELFFGEGSRLTVL.

This clonotype occurred many times. The gene calls are TRBV28 and TRBJ2-1, with 10 bases aligning to TRBD2. The ends lost 7 bases at V and 4 bases at J; junction bases unmatched: 4. This CDR3 is 14 amino acids long. CDR1 and CDR2 from the germline V gene are MDHEN and SYDVKM. This chain's CDR3 is CASIQAGGYNEQFF. CDR3 sequence (DNA): TGTGCCAGCATCCAAGCGGGAGGGTACAATGAGCAGTTCTTC.

The count of this clonotype is one. The genes are TRBV9 and TRBJ2-1; no clear D gene. This CDR3 comprises 13 residues. V lost 4 bases to trimming and J lost 7 bases, with 12 bases between them. CDR1 SGDLS and CDR2 YYNGEE come from the germline V gene. CDR3 residues: CASSPAQINEQFF. Written as DNA, the CDR3 is TGTGCCAGCAGCCCTGCCCAAATTAATGAGCAGTTCTTC.

The chain carries TRBV10-1 and TRBJ2-5; D possibly corresponds to TRBD1 (6 bases). V lost 2 bases and J 7 bases, leaving 8 bases between the germline ends. Germline lookup yields CDR1 WNHNN and CDR2 SYGVQD (reference sequence). CDR3 length equals 12 residues. The CDR3 region has the DNA TGCGCCAGCAGTGAGCAGGGGACGACCCAGTACTTC. It codes for CASSEQGTTQYF.